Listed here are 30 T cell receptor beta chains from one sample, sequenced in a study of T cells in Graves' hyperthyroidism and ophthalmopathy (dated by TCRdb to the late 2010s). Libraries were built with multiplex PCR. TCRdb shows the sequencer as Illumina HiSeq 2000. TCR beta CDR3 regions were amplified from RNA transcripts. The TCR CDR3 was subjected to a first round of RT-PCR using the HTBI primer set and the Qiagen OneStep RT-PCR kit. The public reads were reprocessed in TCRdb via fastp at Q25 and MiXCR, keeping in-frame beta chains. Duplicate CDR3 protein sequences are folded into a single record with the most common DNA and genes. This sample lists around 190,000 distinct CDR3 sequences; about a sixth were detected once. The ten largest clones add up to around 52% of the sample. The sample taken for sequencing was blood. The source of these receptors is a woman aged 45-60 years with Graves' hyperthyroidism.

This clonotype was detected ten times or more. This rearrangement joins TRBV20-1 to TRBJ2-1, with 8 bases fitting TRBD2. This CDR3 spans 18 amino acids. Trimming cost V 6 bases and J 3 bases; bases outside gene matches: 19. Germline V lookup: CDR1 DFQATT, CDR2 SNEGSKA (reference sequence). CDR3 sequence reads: CSATQRDWVAGHYNEQFF. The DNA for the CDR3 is TGCAGTGCGACCCAGAGGGACTGGGTAGCGGGGCACTACAATGAGCAGTTCTTC.

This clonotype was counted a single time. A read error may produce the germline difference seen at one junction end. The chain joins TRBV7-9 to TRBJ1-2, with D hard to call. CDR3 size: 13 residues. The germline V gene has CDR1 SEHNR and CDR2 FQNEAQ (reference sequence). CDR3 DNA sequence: TGTGCCAGCAGCCGAACTTCCGACTACGGCTACACCTTC. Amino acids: CASSRTSDYGYTF.

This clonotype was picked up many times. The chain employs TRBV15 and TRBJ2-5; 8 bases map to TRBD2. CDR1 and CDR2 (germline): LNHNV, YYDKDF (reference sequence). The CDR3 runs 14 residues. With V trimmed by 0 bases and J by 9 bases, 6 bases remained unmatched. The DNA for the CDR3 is TGTGCCACCAGCAGAGACGGGACTAGGGGGTCCCAGTACTTC. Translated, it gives CATSRDGTRGSQYF.

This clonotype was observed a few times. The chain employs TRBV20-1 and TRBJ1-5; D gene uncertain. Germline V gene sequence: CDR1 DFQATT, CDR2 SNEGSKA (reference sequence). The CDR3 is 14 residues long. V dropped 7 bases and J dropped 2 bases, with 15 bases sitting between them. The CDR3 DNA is TGCAGTGGTACGACGGGAAGTGGCAATCAGCCCCAGCATTTT. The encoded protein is CSGTTGSGNQPQHF.

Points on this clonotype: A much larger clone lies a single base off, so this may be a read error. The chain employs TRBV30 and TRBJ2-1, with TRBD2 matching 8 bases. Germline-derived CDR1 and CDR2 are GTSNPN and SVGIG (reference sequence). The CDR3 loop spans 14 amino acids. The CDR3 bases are TGTGCCCGGAGTGACCCCGGGACTAGTGTCGGGCAGTTCTTC. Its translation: CARSDPGTSVGQFF.

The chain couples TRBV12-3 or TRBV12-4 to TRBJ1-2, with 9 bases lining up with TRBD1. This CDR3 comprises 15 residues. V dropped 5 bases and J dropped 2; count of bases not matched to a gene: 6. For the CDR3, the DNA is TGTGCCAGCAGTCGGGGCGGACAGGGGAACTATGGCTACACCTTC. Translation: CASSRGGQGNYGYTF.

The CDR3 here is CASSLVGTSSYNEQFF. The CDR3 region has the DNA TGTGCCAGCAGCTTAGTGGGGACTAGCTCCTACAATGAGCAGTTCTTC. The chain employs TRBV7-9 and TRBJ2-1; 8 bases are a match to TRBD2. The CDR3 runs 16 residues. Looked up from germline, CDR1 is SEHNR and CDR2 is FQNEAQ (reference sequence). J gave up 0 bases and V 1 base, and 2 bases lay outside the gene matches.

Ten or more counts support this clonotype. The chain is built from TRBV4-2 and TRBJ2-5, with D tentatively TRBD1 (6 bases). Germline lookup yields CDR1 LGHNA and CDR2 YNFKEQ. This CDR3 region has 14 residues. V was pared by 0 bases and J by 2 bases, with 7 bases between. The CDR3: CASSQEGQQETQYF. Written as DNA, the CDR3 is TGTGCCAGCAGCCAAGAAGGACAGCAAGAGACCCAGTACTTC.

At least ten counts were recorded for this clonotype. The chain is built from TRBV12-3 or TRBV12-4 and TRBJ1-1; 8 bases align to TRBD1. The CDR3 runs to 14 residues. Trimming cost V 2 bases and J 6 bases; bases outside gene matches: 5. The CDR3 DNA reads TGTGCCAGCAGTTTAAACAGGGGGAGCGCTGAAGCTTTCTTT. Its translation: CASSLNRGSAEAFF.

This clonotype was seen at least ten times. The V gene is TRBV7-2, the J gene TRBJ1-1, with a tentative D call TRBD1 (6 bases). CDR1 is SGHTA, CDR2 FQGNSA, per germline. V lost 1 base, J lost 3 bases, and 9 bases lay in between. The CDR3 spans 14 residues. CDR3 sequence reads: CASSLVGGDTEAFF. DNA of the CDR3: TGTGCCAGCAGCTTAGTAGGGGGAGACACTGAAGCTTTCTTT.

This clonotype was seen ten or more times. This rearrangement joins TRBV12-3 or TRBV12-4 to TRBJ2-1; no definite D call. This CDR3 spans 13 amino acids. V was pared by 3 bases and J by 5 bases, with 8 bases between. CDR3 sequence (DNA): TGTGCCAGCAGTTTGGTGGCAAACAATGAGCAGTTCTTC. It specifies CASSLVANNEQFF.

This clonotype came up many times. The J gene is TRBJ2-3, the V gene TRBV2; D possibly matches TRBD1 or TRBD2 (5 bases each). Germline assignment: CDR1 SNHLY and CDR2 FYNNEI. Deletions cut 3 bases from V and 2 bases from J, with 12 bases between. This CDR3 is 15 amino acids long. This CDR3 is CASSDWDLVTDTQYF. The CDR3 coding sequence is TGTGCCAGCAGTGATTGGGACCTTGTCACAGATACGCAGTATTTT.

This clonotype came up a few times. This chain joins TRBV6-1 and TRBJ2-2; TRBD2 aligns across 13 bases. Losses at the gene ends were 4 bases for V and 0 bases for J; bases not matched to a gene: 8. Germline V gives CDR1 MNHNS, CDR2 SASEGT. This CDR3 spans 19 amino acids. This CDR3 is CASSGLAGGRSANTGELFF. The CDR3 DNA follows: TGTGCCAGCAGTGGACTAGCGGGAGGTCGATCTGCGAACACCGGGGAGCTGTTTTTT.

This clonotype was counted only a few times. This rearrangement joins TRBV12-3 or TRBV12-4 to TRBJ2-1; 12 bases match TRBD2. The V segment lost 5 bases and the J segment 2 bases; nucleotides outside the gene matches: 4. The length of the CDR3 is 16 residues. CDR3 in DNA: TGTGCCAGCAGTACTAGCGGGAGGAGTCCCTACAATGAGCAGTTCTTC. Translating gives CASSTSGRSPYNEQFF.

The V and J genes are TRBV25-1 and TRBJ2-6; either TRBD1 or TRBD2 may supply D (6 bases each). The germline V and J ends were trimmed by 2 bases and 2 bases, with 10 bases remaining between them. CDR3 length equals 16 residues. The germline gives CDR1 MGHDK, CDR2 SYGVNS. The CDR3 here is CASSEIRGAGANVLTF. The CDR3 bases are TGTGCCAGCAGTGAAATAAGGGGGGCTGGGGCCAACGTCCTGACTTTC. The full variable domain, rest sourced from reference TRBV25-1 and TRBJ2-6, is EADIYQTPRYLVIGTGKKITLECSQTMGHDKMYWYQQDPGMELHLIHYSYGVNSTEKGDLSSESTVSRIRTEHFPLTLESARPSHTSQYLCASSEIRGAGANVLTFGAGSRLTVL.

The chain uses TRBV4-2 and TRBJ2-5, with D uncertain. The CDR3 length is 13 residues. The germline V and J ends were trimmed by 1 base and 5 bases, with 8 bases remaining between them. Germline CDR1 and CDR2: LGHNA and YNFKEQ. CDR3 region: CASSQVSYETQYF. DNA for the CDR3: TGTGCCAGCAGCCAAGTCTCGTATGAGACCCAGTACTTC.

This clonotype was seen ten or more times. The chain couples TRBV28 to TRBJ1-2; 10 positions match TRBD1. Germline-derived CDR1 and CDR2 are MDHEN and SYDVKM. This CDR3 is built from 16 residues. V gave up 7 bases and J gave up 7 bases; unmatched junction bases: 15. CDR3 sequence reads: CASTETGGAFPSGYTF. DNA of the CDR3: TGTGCCAGCACCGAGACAGGGGGCGCTTTCCCTAGTGGCTACACCTTC.

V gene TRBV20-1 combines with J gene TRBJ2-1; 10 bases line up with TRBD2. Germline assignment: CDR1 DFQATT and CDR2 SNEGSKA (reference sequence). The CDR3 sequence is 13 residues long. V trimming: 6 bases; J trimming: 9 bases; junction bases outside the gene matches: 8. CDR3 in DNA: TGCAGTGCCCTGTCCGGGACTAGCGTTGAGCAGTTCTTC. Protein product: CSALSGTSVEQFF.

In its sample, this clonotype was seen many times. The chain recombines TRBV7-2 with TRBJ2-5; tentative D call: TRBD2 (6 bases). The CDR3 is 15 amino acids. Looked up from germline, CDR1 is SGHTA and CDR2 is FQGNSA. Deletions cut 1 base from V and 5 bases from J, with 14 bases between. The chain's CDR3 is CASSLGLASVETQYF. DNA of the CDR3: TGTGCCAGCAGCTTAGGGTTGGCTAGCGTTGAGACCCAGTACTTC.

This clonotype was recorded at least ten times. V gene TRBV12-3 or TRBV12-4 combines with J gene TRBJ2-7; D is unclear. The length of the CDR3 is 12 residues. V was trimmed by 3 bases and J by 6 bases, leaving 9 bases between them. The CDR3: CASSFGYVEQYF. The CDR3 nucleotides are TGTGCCAGCAGTTTCGGGTACGTCGAGCAGTACTTC.

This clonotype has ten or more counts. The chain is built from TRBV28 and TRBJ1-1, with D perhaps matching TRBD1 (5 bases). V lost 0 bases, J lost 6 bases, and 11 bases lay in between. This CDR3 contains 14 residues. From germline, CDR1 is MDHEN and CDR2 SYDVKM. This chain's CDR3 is CASSLWIRGAEAFF. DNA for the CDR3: TGTGCCAGCAGTTTATGGATTCGAGGGGCTGAAGCTTTCTTT.

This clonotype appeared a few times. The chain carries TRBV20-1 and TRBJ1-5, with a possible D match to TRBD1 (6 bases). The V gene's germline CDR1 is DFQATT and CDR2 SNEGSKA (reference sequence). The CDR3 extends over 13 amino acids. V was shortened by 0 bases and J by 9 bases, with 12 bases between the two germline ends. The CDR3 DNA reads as TGCAGTGCTAGAGACGGGGGGCCGGGGCCCCAGCATTTT. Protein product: CSARDGGPGPQHF.

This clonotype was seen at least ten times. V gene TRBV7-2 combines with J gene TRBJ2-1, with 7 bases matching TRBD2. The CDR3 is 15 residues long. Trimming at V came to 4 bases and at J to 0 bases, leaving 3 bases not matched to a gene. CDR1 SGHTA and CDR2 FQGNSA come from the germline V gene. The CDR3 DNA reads TGTGCCAGCAGCTCAGCGGGAAGCTCCTACAATGAGCAGTTCTTC. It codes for CASSSAGSSYNEQFF.

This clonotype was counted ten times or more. In nucleotides, the CDR3 is TGTGCCGGGGGACCGAGGGCTAGCACAGATACGCAGTATTTT. Protein sequence: CAGGPRASTDTQYF. V usage is TRBV6-1 and J usage is TRBJ2-3; tentatively, D is TRBD1 or TRBD2 (5 bases each). CDR1 and CDR2 (germline): MNHNS, SASEGT. Trimming removed 11 bases at V and 0 bases at J, with 15 bases between. The CDR3 is 14 residues long.

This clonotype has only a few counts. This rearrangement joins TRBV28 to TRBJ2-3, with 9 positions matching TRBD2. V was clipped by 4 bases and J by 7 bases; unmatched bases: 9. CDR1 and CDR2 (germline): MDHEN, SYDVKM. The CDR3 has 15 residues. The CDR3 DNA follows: TGTGCCAGCAGTTATCGAGCGGGAGGCGGTTATACGCAGTATTTT. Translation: CASSYRAGGGYTQYF.

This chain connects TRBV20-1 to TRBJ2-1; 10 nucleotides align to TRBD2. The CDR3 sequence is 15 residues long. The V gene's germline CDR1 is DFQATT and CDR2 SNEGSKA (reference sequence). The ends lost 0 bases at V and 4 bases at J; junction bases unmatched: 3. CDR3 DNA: TGCAGTGCTAGAGACCCTAGCGGGAGTTACAATGAGCAGTTCTTC. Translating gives CSARDPSGSYNEQFF.

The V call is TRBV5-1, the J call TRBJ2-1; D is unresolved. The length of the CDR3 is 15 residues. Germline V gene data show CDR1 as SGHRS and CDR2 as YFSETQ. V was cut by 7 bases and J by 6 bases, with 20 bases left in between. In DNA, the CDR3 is TGCGCCAGCTGTTCTGGGCTACTGAGTGGCAATGAGCAGTTCTTC. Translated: CASCSGLLSGNEQFF.

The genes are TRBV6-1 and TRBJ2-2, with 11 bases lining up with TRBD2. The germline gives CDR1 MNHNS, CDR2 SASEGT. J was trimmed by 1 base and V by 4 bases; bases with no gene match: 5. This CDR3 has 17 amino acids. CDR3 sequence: CASSAILAGVNTGELFF. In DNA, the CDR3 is TGTGCCAGCAGTGCGATACTAGCGGGAGTGAACACCGGGGAGCTGTTTTTT.

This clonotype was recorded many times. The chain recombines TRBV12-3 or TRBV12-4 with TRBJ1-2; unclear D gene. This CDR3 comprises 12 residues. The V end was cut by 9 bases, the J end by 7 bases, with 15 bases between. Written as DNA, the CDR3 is TGTGCCAGTGTCTATACTAGTTTTGGCTACACCTTC. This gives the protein CASVYTSFGYTF.

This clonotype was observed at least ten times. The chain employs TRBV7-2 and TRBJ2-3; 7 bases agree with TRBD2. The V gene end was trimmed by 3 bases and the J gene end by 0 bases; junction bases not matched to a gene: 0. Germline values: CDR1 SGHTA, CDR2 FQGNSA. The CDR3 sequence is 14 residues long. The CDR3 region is CASSFGGSTDTQYF. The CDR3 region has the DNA TGTGCCAGCAGCTTCGGGGGGAGCACAGATACGCAGTATTTT.